A single sample is the source of the 6 T cell receptor beta chains below, sequenced in a study of T-cell memory formation after mild COVID-19 (dated by TCRdb to the early 2020s). Receptor amplification or capture employed 5' RACE. Data came from an Illumina NovaSeq 6000. In TCRdb, the public reads were trimmed at Q25 with fastp and aligned with MiXCR, with productive beta chains retained. For every CDR3 protein sequence, its rows merge into one entry that carries the most common genes and DNA. The sample records about 470,000 distinct CDR3 sequences, 15% to 20% of which are singletons. The ten largest clones add up to roughly 12% of the sample. Sequenced: PBMCs or a T cell subset sorted from them (not recorded which). All receptors derive from an adult woman who had mild COVID-19 (a few samples of this study predate the infection). The sample titles of this study are shuffled in the database, so cell type and time point are left out; the donor was told from shared clones.

V is TRBV21-1 and J is TRBJ2-6; the table's TRBD1 call for D was not verified on the DNA. TRBV21-1 is given as a pseudogene. This CDR3 comprises 17 residues. The CDR3 protein is CASSLTGQVTGANVLTF. CDR3 nucleotides: TGTGCCAGCAGCCTGACAGGGCAAGTTACTGGGGCCAACGTCCTGACTTTC.

The chain has TRBV10-3 and TRBJ1-2, with 7 positions matching TRBD1. The ends lost 3 bases at V and 3 bases at J; junction bases unmatched: 4. Germline V lookup: CDR1 ENHRY, CDR2 SYGVKD. The CDR3 totals 14 residues. Here the CDR3 reads CAISDRGSHYGYTF. Written as DNA, the CDR3 is TGTGCCATCAGTGACAGGGGGAGTCACTATGGCTACACCTTC.

This chain links TRBV20-1 with TRBJ1-5; no reliable D call. Trimming took off 4 bases at V and 0 bases at J, with 19 bases between the two ends. CDR3 length: 17 amino acids. Germline assignment: CDR1 DFQATT and CDR2 SNEGSKA (reference sequence). The CDR3 DNA reads as TGCAGTGCTATCCACTCGAGTAGGCATAATAGCAATCAGCCCCAGCATTTT. Translation gives CSAIHSSRHNSNQPQHF.

This clonotype was observed a handful of times. The rearrangement uses TRBV7-8 and TRBJ1-2; the D gene is possibly TRBD1 (5 bases). With 9 bases removed from V and 8 bases from J, the gap between germline ends came to 16 bases. The CDR3 has 12 amino acids. Germline V CDR1 and CDR2: SGHVS, FQNEAQ. CDR3 bases: TGTGCCAGGATAGGGCAAGGGGAGGGCTACACCTTC. It encodes CARIGQGEGYTF. Full variable domain (missing parts from reference TRBV7-8 and TRBJ1-2): GAGVSQSPRYKVAKRGQDVALRCDPISGHVSLFWYQQALGQGPEFLTYFQNEAQLDKSGLPSDRFFAERPEGSVSTLKIQRTQQEDSAVYLCARIGQGEGYTFGSGTRLTVV.

This clonotype was seen only a few times. The chain links TRBV24-1 to TRBJ2-2; no firm D call. CDR3 length equals 14 residues. From germline, CDR1 is KGHDR and CDR2 SFDVKD. V was shortened by 9 bases and J by 2 bases, with 12 bases between the two germline ends. The CDR3 DNA reads TGTGCCACCCAAAGGCAGGCCAACACCGGGGAGCTGTTTTTT. It specifies CATQRQANTGELFF.

The chain links TRBV20-1 to TRBJ1-5, with a possible D match to TRBD1 (6 bases). V lost 2 bases, J lost 7 bases, and 15 bases lay in between. This CDR3 spans 14 amino acids. CDR1 is DFQATT and CDR2 is SNEGSKA in the germline V gene (reference sequence). The CDR3 here is CSARLGGQGQPQHF. The CDR3 region has the DNA TGCAGTGCTAGATTAGGGGGGCAGGGGCAGCCCCAGCATTTT.